This T cell receptor beta chain came from a study of Graves' ophthalmopathy and Graves' hyperthyroidism. Transcripts of RNA were the source for amplifying TCR beta CDR3 regions. In the first round, RT-PCR was carried out with HTBI primers, and a multiplex PCR formed the second round. A single record per CDR3 protein comes from TCRdb applying MiXCR to the multiplex PCR reads. The sample has roughly 160,000 distinct CDR3 sequences, over 35% seen once. The authors diagnosed from clinical symptoms, serum thyroxine, TRAb, thyroid ultrasound and orbital computed tomography. The V end was cut by 4 bases, the J end by 4 bases, with 21 bases between. This CDR3 region has 16 residues. Germline V gene lookup returns CDR1 SGDLS and CDR2 YYNGEE.

The J gene is TRBJ2-7, the V gene TRBV9, with a possible D match to TRBD1 (6 bases). The receptor was derived from a middle-aged woman with Graves' ophthalmopathy. The sequencing sample was made of peripheral blood. The CDR3 region has the DNA TGTGCCAGCAGCATAGCTGTGGGGGCTTTGTCTTACGAGCAGTACTTC. This encodes CASSIAVGALSYEQYF. Full variable domain (rest looked up from reference TRBV9 and TRBJ2-7): DSGVTQTPKHLITATGQRVTLRCSPRSGDLSVYWYQQSLDQGLQFLIQYYNGEERAKGNILERFSAQQFPDLHSELNLSSLELGDSALYFCASSIAVGALSYEQYFGPGTRLTVT.